The entry that follows covers one T cell receptor beta chain sequence. Its cognate antigen is unknown. The source of the sample is a study of T cell responses to AZD1222 COVID-19 vaccine. Study-wide points: AZD1222 recipients seropositive at baseline numbered only 5 or 6.

The V gene's germline CDR1 is SGDLS and CDR2 YYNGEE. CDR3 size: 18 residues. V was pared by 0 bases and J by 1 base, with 10 bases of the junction left unmatched. Sequencing was performed with immunoSEQ multiplex PCR; in TCRdb, only in-frame clones are kept and a portion is missing. The sample consists of about 77,000 clones, more than 85% of them appearing once. V gene TRBV9 combines with J gene TRBJ2-3; 8 bases fit TRBD2. The material sequenced was peripheral blood, taken 28 days after the second AZD1222 dose. The TCR sequence derives from an adult who received the AZD1222 COVID-19 vaccine. CDR3 sequence reads: CASSVASHGRGGTDTQYF. The CDR3 nucleotides are TGTGCCAGCAGCGTAGCCTCCCACGGGAGGGGCGGCACAGATACGCAGTATTTT.